The source of this TCR beta chain is a study of T cells in Graves' hyperthyroidism and ophthalmopathy. Patients with uncontrolled infections, other autoimmune diseases, pregnancy or lactation were excluded. Diagnosis relied on clinical symptoms, serum thyroxine and TRAb, thyroid ultrasound and orbital computed tomography. The germline CDR1 and CDR2 sequences are SGHTA and FQGNSA. The ends lost 3 bases at V and 4 bases at J; junction bases unmatched: 5. The CDR3 spans 14 residues. Study outcomes and limitations: The model foresaw ophthalmopathy a median roughly 6 months prior to onset. Classification by a 13 V-J model distinguished ophthalmopathy from stable hyperthyroidism.

Amplified TCR beta CDR3 regions came from RNA transcripts. With the HTBI primer set, the TCR CDR3 went through a first round of RT-PCR. TCRdb called the multiplex PCR reads again in MiXCR, with one record for every CDR3 protein. The sample yields approximately 490,000 distinct CDR3 sequences, approximately 23% seen once. This clonotype was seen more than once but under ten times. Its antigen is unidentified. The sequenced sample consisted of blood. This chain joins TRBV7-2 and TRBJ2-7, with 8 positions matching TRBD2. The receptor was derived from a woman between 65 and 79 years old with Graves' ophthalmopathy. The CDR3 is CASSFPSGLYEQYF. CDR3 DNA: TGTGCCAGCAGCTTCCCTAGCGGGCTGTACGAGCAGTACTTC.